The sequence of this T cell receptor beta chain was determined in a study of cytomegalovirus exposure and HLA in healthy donors. Study observations and caveats: Several V segments, TRBV6-2 and TRBV6-3 among them, could not be told apart and were dropped. An analysis that was carried out later associated 17,000 or so TCR beta sequences with HLA alleles at 0.05 false discovery rate.

The primer mix had 60 Vbeta and 13 Jbeta primers. Method: immunoSEQ multiplex PCR; TCRdb's copy keeps in-frame clones and lacks some. The repertoire includes 180,000 or so clones, about 75% of them detected once, and about 8% sits in the top ten. Concerning this clone itself: Antigen unknown.

Germline CDR1 MNHNS, CDR2 SASEGT. The CDR3 is made up of 12 amino acids. V lost 6 bases and J lost 6, with 10 bases in between. The sample comprised PBMCs. V is TRBV6-1 and J is TRBJ2-3; D uncertain. The clonotype was recovered from a middle-aged woman in good health and CMV-seropositive. CDR3 loop: CASSRNRDTQYF. In DNA, the CDR3 is TGTGCCAGCAGCCGAAATCGGGATACGCAGTATTTT.